Presented here are 10 T cell receptor beta chains from one specimen sequenced in a study of radiotherapy plus CTLA-4 blockade in lung cancer. TCRdb's table, derived via immunoSEQ multiplex PCR, lists solely in-frame clones and lacks some. The sample lists tens of thousands of clones; 63% were seen once. This sample comprised peripheral blood, obtained from a patient treated with radiotherapy plus ipilimumab. Receptors were obtained from a human donor with non-small cell lung cancer who had a partial response to radiotherapy plus ipilimumab.

This clone was observed a few times. V usage is TRBV14 and J usage is TRBJ1-2; maybe TRBD1 (5 bases). Germline CDR1 is SGHDN and CDR2 is FVKESK. Trimming stripped 4 bases from V and 9 bases from J, with 24 bases between. This CDR3 has 16 amino acids. The DNA of the CDR3 is TGTGCCAGCAGCCCCCGGCAGGGTAGCGGATCTCGTAGCTACACCTTC. Its translation is CASSPRQGSGSRSYTF.

The chain links TRBV5-5 to TRBJ1-5; D remains ambiguous. This CDR3 has 15 amino acids. V was shortened by 3 bases and J by 4 bases, with 14 bases between the two germline ends. The germline gives CDR1 SGHKS, CDR2 YYEKEE (reference sequence). The CDR3 is CASSSNPMRNQPQHF. The CDR3 DNA follows: TGTGCCAGCAGCTCAAACCCCATGAGGAATCAGCCCCAGCATTTT.

The rearrangement links TRBV13 to TRBJ1-2; D may be TRBD1 (6 bases). V dropped 5 bases and J dropped 4 bases, with 17 bases sitting between them. Germline V CDR1 and CDR2: PRHDT, FYEKMQ (reference sequence). The CDR3 covers 15 residues. Here the CDR3 reads CASSRGQIRSYGYTF. In nucleotides, the CDR3 is TGTGCCAGCAGCCGCGGACAGATTCGCAGCTATGGCTACACCTTC.

The V gene is TRBV5-1, the J gene TRBJ2-3, with a tentative D call TRBD1 (6 bases). Per the germline V gene, CDR1 is SGHRS and CDR2 is YFSETQ. CDR3 length: 13 amino acids. The V end lost 4 bases, the J end lost 5 bases, and 11 bases lay between the germline ends. The CDR3 is CASSPGTLDTQYF. CDR3 nucleotides: TGCGCCAGCAGCCCCGGGACACTAGATACGCAGTATTTT.

The chain has TRBV4-2 and TRBJ2-5, with 8 bases fitting TRBD2. The V gene's germline CDR1 is LGHNA and CDR2 YNFKEQ. CDR3 length equals 17 residues. Germline trimming cut 0 bases from V and 1 base from J; bases unmatched to any gene: 7. CDR3 residues: CASSQDSWRGAQETQYF. The CDR3 bases are TGTGCCAGCAGCCAAGATTCGTGGCGGGGGGCCCAAGAGACCCAGTACTTC.

Only a few counts were recorded for this clone. This chain links TRBV10-2 with TRBJ2-1; 11 bases fit TRBD2. Germline trimming cut 6 bases from V and 6 bases from J; bases unmatched to any gene: 7. Germline V gene data show CDR1 as WSHSY and CDR2 as SAAADI. This CDR3 has 15 residues. The CDR3 protein is CASRTSGNMGNEQFF. CDR3 bases: TGCGCCAGCAGGACTAGCGGGAACATGGGCAATGAGCAGTTCTTC.

V gene TRBV4-1 combines with J gene TRBJ2-3; D is unclear. CDR1 is MGHRA and CDR2 is YSYEKL in the germline V gene. This CDR3 has 14 amino acids. Trimming cost V 0 bases and J 6 bases, with 10 bases left between them. The DNA for the CDR3 is TGCGCCAGCAGCCAAGATGTTGTAGTGGATACGCAGTATTTT. Its translation is CASSQDVVVDTQYF.

The J gene is TRBJ2-5, the V gene TRBV5-1, with a possible D match to TRBD2 (5 bases). The CDR3 extends over 13 amino acids. The V and J ends lost 4 bases and 2 bases respectively, with 9 bases between them. Germline values: CDR1 SGHRS, CDR2 YFSETQ. Here the CDR3 reads CASSVGSQETQYF. The CDR3 DNA reads as TGCGCCAGCAGCGTTGGGAGTCAAGAGACCCAGTACTTC.

This clone occurred a few times. This chain joins TRBV7-2 and TRBJ2-2; TRBD2 agrees at 11 bases. Germline assignment: CDR1 SGHTA and CDR2 FQGNSA. Trimming cost V 4 bases and J 2 bases; bases outside gene matches: 6. The CDR3 has 17 residues. The CDR3 spells CASSSTSGGANTGELFF. The CDR3 DNA reads as TGTGCCAGCAGCTCAACTAGCGGGGGAGCCAACACCGGGGAGCTGTTTTTT.

The V and J genes are TRBV19 and TRBJ1-1, with 7 bases identical to TRBD1. The length of the CDR3 is 17 residues. In germline, CDR1 is LNHDA, CDR2 SQIVND (reference sequence). The junction had 12 bases not matched to a gene; V was cut back by 4 bases and J by 1 base. For the CDR3, the DNA is TGTGCCAGTAGTACGACACCCGGACAGGCGAAGAACACTGAAGCTTTCTTT. It encodes CASSTTPGQAKNTEAFF.